Sequencing of this T cell receptor (beta chain) was carried out in a study of T cell changes during pregnancy in multiple sclerosis (dated by TCRdb to between 2018 and 2021). At the level of the whole study: The study looked at changes in the T cell repertoire across pregnancy in women with multiple sclerosis.

About this clone itself: The antigen it recognizes is unknown. No much larger clone exists at a distance of one base, and base qualities are not known.

The protocol used for the library was the immunoSEQ multiplex PCR assay. TCRdb mirrors the immuneACCESS table, restricted to in-frame sequences. Some clones are absent from its copies; in checked studies, under half trace to an unresolved V gene, and the reason for the others is unknown. The table for this sample lists about 57,000 clones; around 92% of them were counted only once. The leading ten clones occupy 0.7% to 0.9% of the sample. According to the germline V gene, CDR1 reads LGHNA and CDR2 reads YSLEER. The V and J ends are trimmed by 3 bases and 0 bases, leaving 15 bases between them. From its cysteine to its phenylalanine, the CDR3 spans 16 amino acids. Only the CDR3 part of the read is kept: 48 bases, read in frame from the first base.

The TCR was taken from a female donor with multiple sclerosis, enrolled in a pregnancy study. Recombination linked TRBV4-3 to TRBJ2-7; the D gene is possibly TRBD1, with 5 bases matching. The sequenced sample was CD4+ T cells from peripheral blood mononuclear cells, obtained in the third trimester of pregnancy. The CDR3 protein is CASSQEQAIPSYEQYF. The DNA is TGCGCCAGCAGCCAGGAACAGGCGATCCCCTCCTACGAGCAGTACTTC.